One sample yielded the 18 T cell receptor beta chains listed below, sequenced in a study of T cell responses to AZD1222 COVID-19 vaccine. Sequenced by immunoSEQ multiplex PCR; TCRdb stores in-frame clones only, minus some. The sample contains 180,000 or so clones, 92% of which appear only once. The sample in question was peripheral blood, obtained 28 days after the second AZD1222 dose. The receptors were gathered from an adult who received the AZD1222 COVID-19 vaccine.

The chain carries TRBV11-3 and TRBJ2-1; TRBD1 aligns across 10 bases. V gave up 6 bases and J gave up 5 bases; unmatched junction bases: 7. This CDR3 region has 15 residues. Germline CDR1 reads SGHNT; CDR2 reads YENEEA. The CDR3 nucleotides read TGTGCCAGCAGTGGGTTCGGGACAGGGGACAATGAGCAGTTCTTC. This sequence encodes CASSGFGTGDNEQFF.

The CDR3 loop reads CASYNGRGLISGANVLTF. The CDR3 nucleotides read TGTGCCAGTTACAATGGCAGGGGCCTAATCTCTGGGGCCAACGTCCTGACTTTC. V gene TRBV2 combines with J gene TRBJ2-6, with D perhaps matching TRBD1 (6 bases). V gave up 9 bases and J gave up 0 bases, with 21 bases separating them. The CDR3 has 18 amino acids. Germline V gene lookup returns CDR1 SNHLY and CDR2 FYNNEI.

The rearrangement joins TRBV5-1 to TRBJ2-3; possibly TRBD2 for D (7 bases). V shed 0 bases and J shed 1 base, with 12 bases lying between them. The CDR3 sequence is 16 residues long. Germline CDR1 SGHRS, CDR2 YFSETQ. The CDR3 nucleotides are TGCGCCAGCAGCTTGGCCGGGGGGCTCGGCACAGATACGCAGTATTTT. Encoded protein: CASSLAGGLGTDTQYF.

The chain joins TRBV19 to TRBJ2-5; the match to TRBD2 covers 12 bases. With 0 bases clipped from V and 2 bases from J, the junction kept 4 bases outside the gene matches. This CDR3 region has 17 residues. Germline CDR1 and CDR2: LNHDA and SQIVND (reference sequence). The CDR3 reads CASSIDHLAGGQETQYF. CDR3 sequence (DNA): TGTGCCAGTAGTATAGATCACCTAGCGGGGGGGCAAGAGACCCAGTACTTC.

This rearrangement joins TRBV6-5 to TRBJ2-2; TRBD2 is a possible D gene (7 bases). CDR3 length: 15 residues. Germline CDR1 MNHEY, CDR2 SVGAGI. Trimming cost V 6 bases and J 2 bases, with 13 bases left between them. The chain's CDR3 is CASRQGTINTGELFF. The DNA of the CDR3 is TGTGCCAGCAGGCAGGGGACTATAAACACCGGGGAGCTGTTTTTT.

For the CDR3, the DNA is TGCGCCAGCAGCTTGGCCGGTGGGAGGAGGGAGACCCAGTACTTC. It translates to CASSLAGGRRETQYF. The rearrangement joins TRBV5-1 to TRBJ2-5; maybe TRBD2 (6 bases). This CDR3 has 15 amino acids. CDR1 is SGHRS and CDR2 is YFSETQ in the germline V gene. The V and J ends lost 0 bases and 5 bases respectively, with 14 bases between them.

V gene TRBV27 combines with J gene TRBJ2-5, with D perhaps TRBD1 or TRBD2 (7 bases each). Trimming shortened V by 6 bases and J by 4 bases, and 12 bases separated the two germline ends. Germline V gene data show CDR1 as MNHEY and CDR2 as SMNVEV (reference sequence). This CDR3 contains 13 residues. The CDR3 is CASRTGRGETQYF. CDR3 nucleotides: TGTGCCAGCAGGACAGGGAGGGGAGAGACCCAGTACTTC.

This rearrangement joins TRBV10-3 to TRBJ2-1; 9 bases line up with TRBD1. With 8 bases clipped from V and 5 bases from J, the junction kept 4 bases outside the gene matches. Germline lookup yields CDR1 ENHRY and CDR2 SYGVKD. CDR3 length: 13 residues. CDR3 coding DNA: TGTGCCATCGACAGGGGGAGGCACAATGAGCAGTTCTTC. It is translated as CAIDRGRHNEQFF.

The rearrangement links TRBV3-1 (or the pseudogene TRBV3-2) to TRBJ1-5; D is ambiguous. CDR3 length: 14 residues. Per the germline V gene, CDR1 is LGHDT and CDR2 is YNNKEL (reference sequence). Deletions cut 1 base from V and 2 bases from J, with 6 bases between. The DNA for the CDR3 is TGTGCCAGCAGCCAAGTAGGACGCAATCAGCCCCAGCATTTT. It is translated as CASSQVGRNQPQHF.

The V gene is TRBV2, the J gene TRBJ1-3, with D unresolved. The CDR3 has 15 residues. V was pared by 6 bases and J by 0 bases, with 12 bases between. Germline CDR1 SNHLY, CDR2 FYNNEI. The CDR3 sequence is CASSSDTLSGNTIYF. Here the CDR3 DNA reads TGTGCCAGCAGCTCCGACACACTCTCTGGAAACACCATATATTTT.

The chain employs TRBV3-1 (or the pseudogene TRBV3-2) and TRBJ2-7; D is undetermined. The V and J ends lost 5 bases and 5 bases respectively, with 10 bases between them. The CDR3 runs to 12 residues. Germline V CDR1 and CDR2: LGHDT, YNNKEL (reference sequence). The chain's CDR3 is CASSVSANEQYF. The CDR3 nucleotides are TGTGCCAGCAGCGTCTCCGCGAACGAGCAGTACTTC.

The V and J genes are TRBV4-1 and TRBJ1-3; D remains ambiguous. CDR1 MGHRA and CDR2 YSYEKL come from the germline V gene. Trimming removed 2 bases from V and 0 bases from J, with 8 bases in between. The CDR3 has 15 residues. CDR3: CASSQLGLSGNTIYF. The CDR3 DNA reads TGCGCCAGCAGCCAACTGGGCCTCTCTGGAAACACCATATATTTT.

The chain carries TRBV2 and TRBJ2-5, with 16 bases aligning to TRBD2. J gave up 5 bases and V 5 bases, and 5 bases lay outside the gene matches. CDR1 is SNHLY and CDR2 is FYNNEI in the germline V gene. The CDR3 covers 16 residues. The CDR3 loop is CASSSGLAGGPETQYF. In DNA, the CDR3 is TGTGCCAGCAGTTCGGGACTAGCGGGGGGGCCTGAGACCCAGTACTTC.

The rearrangement uses TRBV28 and TRBJ2-3; D is possibly TRBD2 (6 bases). Trimming removed 7 bases from V and 2 bases from J, with 13 bases in between. The CDR3 is made up of 14 amino acids. The germline V gene encodes CDR1 MDHEN and CDR2 SYDVKM. CDR3 coding DNA: TGTGCCAGCATAACTAGCCAATCCACAGATACGCAGTATTTT. Protein product: CASITSQSTDTQYF.

The CDR3 region has the DNA TGTGCCAGCAGCTTAGCACAGAGGTCCTCTGAAGCTTTCTTT. Protein sequence: CASSLAQRSSEAFF. The gene calls are TRBV7-2 and TRBJ1-1; D gene unclear. The V gene's germline CDR1 is SGHTA and CDR2 FQGNSA. The V end lost 0 bases, the J end lost 6 bases, and 11 bases lay between the germline ends. The CDR3 has 14 residues.

The chain has TRBV6-5 and TRBJ2-1; D call uncertain. V dropped 7 bases and J dropped 6 bases, with 7 bases sitting between them. CDR1 and CDR2 (germline): MNHEY, SVGAGI. The CDR3 covers 11 residues. The CDR3 DNA is TGTGCCAGCATAAGTACCAATGAGCAGTTCTTC. Protein sequence: CASISTNEQFF.

The chain recombines TRBV5-1 with TRBJ2-2; weak D call: TRBD1 (7 bases). The V and J ends lost 4 bases and 4 bases respectively, with 14 bases between them. CDR1 SGHRS and CDR2 YFSETQ come from the germline V gene. CDR3 size: 15 residues. CDR3 loop: CASSLRQGGTGELFF. DNA for the CDR3: TGCGCCAGCAGCCTACGACAGGGAGGCACCGGGGAGCTGTTTTTT. The whole variable domain, filled in from reference TRBV5-1 and TRBJ2-2, reads KAGVTQTPRYLIKTRGQQVTLSCSPISGHRSVSWYQQTPGQGLQFLFEYFSETQRNKGNFPGRFSGRQFSNSRSEMNVSTLELGDSALYLCASSLRQGGTGELFFGEGSRLTVL.

The rearrangement uses TRBV18 and TRBJ1-4; D gene ambiguous. Germline assignment: CDR1 KGHSH and CDR2 LQKENI. V was shortened by 6 bases and J by 4 bases, with 9 bases between the two germline ends. CDR3 size: 13 residues. The DNA for the CDR3 is TGTGCCAGCTCCTGGGAAGTTAATGAAAAACTGTTTTTT. As protein: CASSWEVNEKLFF. The variable domain in full, with the rest retrieved from reference TRBV18 and TRBJ1-4, is NAGVMQNPRHLVRRRGQEARLRCSPMKGHSHVYWYRQLPEEGLKFMVYLQKENIIDESGMPKERFSAEFPKEGPSILRIQQVVRGDSAAYFCASSWEVNEKLFFGSGTQLSVL.